The present TCR beta chain was sequenced within a study of blood T cell repertoires in COVID-19. Using immunoSEQ multiplex PCR, the repertoire was profiled, and TCRdb retains in-frame clones only, with some absent. The table has tens of thousands of clones, 70% to 90% seen once. The junction had 7 bases not matched to a gene; V was cut back by 2 bases and J by 2 bases. The CDR3 runs 17 residues. Germline V gene lookup returns CDR1 SGHNT and CDR2 YENEEA. The chain recombines TRBV11-3 with TRBJ2-3, with 10 bases identical to TRBD2. The receptor's source is a human donor in a cohort sampled during active COVID-19. The donor label of this sample is uncertain. Sequencing used peripheral blood. Here the CDR3 DNA reads TGTGCCAGCAGCTTACCCTGGACTAGCGGATACACAGATACGCAGTATTTT. Translated: CASSLPWTSGYTDTQYF. Based on the CDR3 plus reference TRBV11-3 and TRBJ2-3, the full variable domain is EAGVVQSPRYKIIEKKQPVAFWCNPISGHNTLYWYLQNLGQGPELLIRYENEEAVDDSQLPKDRFSAERLKGVDSTLKIQPAELGDSAVYLCASSLPWTSGYTDTQYFGPGTRLTVL.